These 14 T cell receptor beta chains were all obtained from the same sample, sequenced in a study of blood T cell repertoires in COVID-19. Libraries were prepared by immunoSEQ multiplex PCR; TCRdb keeps only in-frame clonotypes and omits some of them. Of 30,000 to 50,000 clones listed, approximately 85% are singletons. Sequenced input: peripheral blood. The receptors were gathered from a man in his sixties with acute or convalescent COVID-19.

Points on this clone: This same CDR3 is encoded by further DNA sequences in the sample. The rearrangement joins TRBV18 to TRBJ1-2; 7 nucleotides agree with TRBD1. V lost 0 bases, J lost 2 bases, and 3 bases stayed unmatched. The CDR3 has 15 residues. Germline V gives CDR1 KGHSH, CDR2 LQKENI. The CDR3, as DNA: TGTGCCAGCTCACCACCGGGACAGCCCAACTATGGCTACACCTTC. This sequence encodes CASSPPGQPNYGYTF.

In this sample, this clone turned up once. At one end, the junction sequence differs from germline, possibly due to a read error. Within the sample, other DNA sequences also encode this same CDR3. The rearrangement links TRBV7-9 to TRBJ2-7, with D perhaps matching TRBD2 (5 bases). The CDR3 length is 15 residues. Germline assignment: CDR1 SEHNR and CDR2 FQNEAQ (reference sequence). In DNA form, the CDR3 reads TGTGCCAGCAGCTTAGATGCACTAGGCTCCTATGAGCAGTACTTC. It specifies CASSLDALGSYEQYF. Full variable domain (missing parts from reference TRBV7-9 and TRBJ2-7): DTGVSQNPRHKITKRGQNVTFRCDPISEHNRLYWYRQTLGQGPEFLTYFQNEAQLEKSRLLSDRFSAERPKGSFSTLEIQRTEQGDSAMYLCASSLDALGSYEQYFGPGTRLTVT.

The gene calls are TRBV3-1 (or the pseudogene TRBV3-2) and TRBJ1-1; 7 bases are a match to TRBD1. The trim removed 4 bases at V and 6 bases at J, leaving 5 bases unmatched. CDR1 and CDR2 (germline): LGHDT, YNNKEL (reference sequence). The CDR3 is made up of 13 amino acids. The CDR3 sequence is CASSRGQDPEAFF. In DNA form, the CDR3 reads TGTGCCAGCAGCCGCGGACAGGATCCTGAAGCTTTCTTT.

The chain employs TRBV12-5 and TRBJ1-3; no clear D gene. V lost 1 base and J 4 bases, leaving 5 bases between the germline ends. Germline CDR1 reads LGHNT; CDR2 reads FRNRAP. CDR3 length equals 13 residues. Here the CDR3 reads CASGLGPGNTIYF. The CDR3 DNA is TGTGCTAGTGGTTTGGGGCCAGGAAACACCATATATTTT.

The V call is TRBV6-5, the J call TRBJ2-2; D not certain. CDR1 MNHEY and CDR2 SVGAGI come from the germline V gene. The ends were cut back, 11 bases at V and 5 bases at J, with 9 bases in the middle. The CDR3 extends over 11 amino acids. CDR3 nucleotides: TGTGCCGCTCTGGAGACCGGGGAGCTGTTTTTT. Amino acids: CAALETGELFF.

The chain couples TRBV5-5 to TRBJ2-7; TRBD2 matches at 8 bases. The CDR3 extends over 15 amino acids. The germline V gene has CDR1 SGHKS and CDR2 YYEKEE (reference sequence). Trimming removed 0 bases from V and 7 bases from J; junction bases left unmatched: 9. CDR3 sequence (DNA): TGTGCCAGCAGCTTGGTCGGGACCCGGGGGGGAGAGCAGTACTTC. It is translated as CASSLVGTRGGEQYF.

This chain joins TRBV18 and TRBJ1-1; the D is unclear. The CDR3 loop spans 13 amino acids. The germline gives CDR1 KGHSH, CDR2 LQKENI. Trimming took 6 bases from V and 3 from J, leaving 11 bases between them. CDR3 in amino acids: CASSPTRDTEAFF. Written as DNA, the CDR3 is TGTGCCAGCTCCCCTACACGGGACACTGAAGCTTTCTTT.

CDR3 DNA sequence: TGTGCCAGCAGCTTGTTATCGGGGGGAAGCACAGATACGCAGTATTTT. Translation gives CASSLLSGGSTDTQYF. The chain links TRBV5-5 to TRBJ2-3, with TRBD2 identical over 7 bases. Germline V gene data show CDR1 as SGHKS and CDR2 as YYEKEE (reference sequence). There are 16 residues in the CDR3. V lost 1 base and J lost 0; bases outside the gene matches: 5. Full variable domain (rest looked up from reference TRBV5-5 and TRBJ2-3): DAGVTQSPTHLIKTRGQQVTLRCSPISGHKSVSWYQQVLGQGPQFIFQYYEKEERGRGNFPDRFSARQFPNYSSELNVNALLLGDSALYLCASSLLSGGSTDTQYFGPGTRLTVL.

The CDR3 protein is CASSQVGGLSYNEQFF. The CDR3 region has the DNA TGTGCCAGCAGCCAAGTGGGCGGGCTTTCCTACAATGAGCAGTTCTTC. V and J are TRBV3-1 (or the pseudogene TRBV3-2) and TRBJ2-1, with a tentative D call TRBD2 (5 bases). Deletions cut 1 base from V and 1 base from J, with 11 bases between. Germline CDR1 reads LGHDT; CDR2 reads YNNKEL (reference sequence). The CDR3 length is 16 residues.

The chain links TRBV2 to TRBJ2-5; 11 bases are a match to TRBD2. Germline CDR1 is SNHLY and CDR2 is FYNNEI. The CDR3 spans 16 residues. V shed 5 bases, J shed 4 bases, and the junction held 9 bases outside the gene matches. Written as DNA, the CDR3 is TGTGCCAGCAGTCGCCCACTAGCGGGAGTATCAGAGACCCAGTACTTC. Protein: CASSRPLAGVSETQYF. Supplemented by reference TRBV2 and TRBJ2-5, the full variable domain reads EPEVTQTPSHQVTQMGQEVILRCVPISNHLYFYWYRQILGQKVEFLVSFYNNEISEKSEIFDDQFSVERPDGSNFTLKIRSTKLEDSAMYFCASSRPLAGVSETQYFGPGTRLLVL.

V usage is TRBV7-8 and J usage is TRBJ2-2, with D tentatively TRBD2 (6 bases). The germline V gene encodes CDR1 SGHVS and CDR2 FQNEAQ. The CDR3 extends over 13 amino acids. V lost 5 bases to trimming and J lost 5 bases, with 9 bases between them. In nucleotides, the CDR3 is TGTGCCAGCAGCATGACTAGGACCGGGGAGCTGTTTTTT. This sequence encodes CASSMTRTGELFF.

This chain links TRBV7-9 with TRBJ2-3, with D possibly TRBD2 on 5 matching bases. The germline CDR1 and CDR2 sequences are SEHNR and FQNEAQ (reference sequence). The CDR3 sequence is 12 residues long. V lost 5 bases, J lost 4 bases, and 7 bases lay in between. The CDR3 DNA sequence: TGTGCCAGCAGCCCCGGGGCAGATACGCAGTATTTT. This encodes CASSPGADTQYF.

This sequence joins TRBV15 and TRBJ2-3, with D uncertain. Trimming pared 0 bases from V and 5 bases from J, leaving 9 bases between. The germline V gene encodes CDR1 LNHNV and CDR2 YYDKDF (reference sequence). This CDR3 has 14 amino acids. The CDR3 DNA reads as TGTGCCACCAGCAGAGATATTGTCGGAGATACGCAGTATTTT. This gives the protein CATSRDIVGDTQYF.

The CDR3 region has the DNA TGTGCCAGCAGTTTATGGGCCGACAGAGCGCTGTTTTTT. Translated: CASSLWADRALFF. This chain links TRBV28 with TRBJ1-4, with D perhaps matching TRBD1 (5 bases). CDR1 and CDR2 (germline): MDHEN, SYDVKM. This CDR3 is 13 amino acids long. V was pared by 0 bases and J by 14 bases, with 13 bases between.